The 9 T cell receptor beta chains given below trace back to one sample, sequenced in a study of molecular identifiers for immune sequencing clone quantification. One entry per CDR3 protein results from TCRdb running MiXCR on the PCR reads. The sample includes roughly 90,000 distinct CDR3 sequences, nearly 25% of them seen just once. The sequenced sample consisted of naive CD8+ T cells from blood, with Jurkat cell RNA spiked in. Indicated subset: FACS-sorted CD8+CD4-CCR7+CD45RA+ naive T cells. Receptor source: a human donor in good health. Some libraries in this study had Jurkat cell RNA spiked in.

With respect to this clonotype: Relative to the germline gene, one junction end is altered; a read error may explain this. As DNA, the CDR3 is TGCGCCCGCAGCCAGGCCGGCGGGGAGCTGTTTTTT. Translated: CARSQAGGELFF. This rearrangement joins TRBV4-1 to TRBJ2-2, with D hard to call. This CDR3 is built from 12 residues. The germline CDR1 and CDR2 sequences are MGHRA and YSYEKL.

At least ten counts were recorded for this clonotype. The chain uses TRBV4-1 and TRBJ1-5, with 7 nucleotides matching TRBD1. Germline V gives CDR1 MGHRA, CDR2 YSYEKL. The CDR3 sequence is 15 residues long. The V and J ends lost 0 bases and 5 bases, in that order; junction bases with no gene match: 4. The CDR3 loop reads CASSQEDRDDQPQHF. CDR3 DNA sequence: TGCGCCAGCAGCCAAGAAGACAGGGATGATCAGCCCCAGCATTTT.

The rearrangement links TRBV27 to TRBJ1-6, with D possibly TRBD1 on 5 matching bases. Per germline, CDR1 MNHEY and CDR2 SMNVEV (reference sequence). Trimming left V 0 bases short and J 8 bases short, with 14 bases between. CDR3 length: 16 residues. The CDR3 DNA follows: TGTGCCAGCAGTTTATCTTCGGGGGTAGGGGATTCACCCCTCCACTTT. It codes for CASSLSSGVGDSPLHF.

Note on this clonotype: A clone one base away is much larger, so this may be a read error. V usage is TRBV4-1 and J usage is TRBJ1-4; no clear D. The V end was cut by 2 bases, the J end by 4 bases, with 11 bases between. CDR1 is MGHRA and CDR2 is YSYEKL in the germline V gene. The CDR3 has 15 residues. The CDR3 nucleotides are TGCGCCAGCAGCCAACACCGGGCCCATAATGAAAAACTGTTTTTT. Translation: CASSQHRAHNEKLFF.

This clonotype has ten or more counts. CDR3 DNA: TGTGCCAGCAGCCAAGACACAGGGAACCAAGAGACCCAGTACTTC. It is translated as CASSQDTGNQETQYF. V and J are TRBV3-1 and TRBJ2-5, with a tentative D call TRBD1 (6 bases). V lost 0 bases, J lost 0 bases, and 8 bases lay in between. CDR3 length: 15 residues. The germline gives CDR1 LGHDT, CDR2 YNNKEL (reference sequence).

This rearrangement joins TRBV6-5 to TRBJ1-6, with D maybe TRBD1 (5 bases). Germline CDR1 and CDR2: MNHEY and SVGAGI. The CDR3 contains 13 residues. The germline V and J ends were trimmed by 2 bases and 14 bases, with 13 bases remaining between them. The DNA for the CDR3 is TGTGCCAGCAGTTACGGTGGGACCGGGGCCCTCCACTTT. This encodes CASSYGGTGALHF.

The table lists this clonotype with many counts. The rearrangement joins TRBV13 to TRBJ2-3; D might be TRBD1 or TRBD2, each matching 5 bases. Germline CDR1 is PRHDT and CDR2 is FYEKMQ (reference sequence). V lost 5 bases and J 4 bases, leaving 19 bases between the germline ends. This CDR3 has 16 residues. The CDR3 bases are TGTGCCAGCAGCCCCCGGGACCTCGGACCCCCAGATACGCAGTATTTT. Its translation: CASSPRDLGPPDTQYF.

This clonotype was seen more than once but under ten times. The chain couples TRBV11-2 to TRBJ1-4; D possibly corresponds to TRBD1 (5 bases). This CDR3 is 16 amino acids long. Germline values: CDR1 SGHAT, CDR2 FQNNGV. The ends were cut back, 0 bases at V and 7 bases at J, with 15 bases in the middle. The CDR3 coding sequence is TGTGCCAGCAGCTTAGATCTAGGGGTTAGCGCTGAAAAACTGTTTTTT. The encoded protein is CASSLDLGVSAEKLFF.

This clonotype was found many times. The V and J genes are TRBV7-2 and TRBJ1-1; D unclear. The CDR3 is 13 residues long. Germline-derived CDR1 and CDR2 are SGHTA and FQGNSA. V lost 2 bases and J 0 bases, leaving 4 bases between the germline ends. CDR3 sequence: CASSLLVNTEAFF. The CDR3 DNA reads as TGTGCCAGCAGCTTATTAGTGAACACTGAAGCTTTCTTT.